Included here is one TCR beta chain sequence, with context. Original analysis: Nucleated cell number was recorded as an estimate derived from reference gene primer amplification. The repertoire was sequenced with immunoSEQ multiplex PCR; TCRdb's copy has only in-frame clones and lacks some. V and J calls and clone size are as listed in that table; D and trimming were resolved from the DNA. Here the sample spans roughly 230,000 clones, roughly 89% being singletons. The germline CDR1 and CDR2 sequences are SEHNR and FQNEAQ (reference sequence). CDR3 length equals 14 residues. The V end lost 6 bases, the J end lost 3 bases, and 15 bases lay between the germline ends. The data derive from a study of blood T cell repertoires in COVID-19. Whole-study context: Samples representing acute and convalescent COVID-19 were sourced from the United States, Italy and Spain. In each case, the material was cDNA or gDNA derived from T cells, B-cell-depleted T cells, or PBMCs.

It was during active infection that Seattle patients were enrolled and then longitudinally followed. Sample: peripheral blood. The chain recombines TRBV7-9 with TRBJ2-7; the D gene is possibly TRBD1 (8 bases). This sequence originates from a woman aged 55 to 70 with COVID-19, enrolled during active disease. In nucleotides, the CDR3 is TGTGCCAGCAGACCGACAGGGGAGGGCTACGAGCAGTACTTC. Protein product: CASRPTGEGYEQYF.